This TCR beta chain was captured in a study of blood T cells in healthy people across ages. The germline V and J ends were trimmed by 0 bases and 8 bases, with 14 bases remaining between them. Germline lookup yields CDR1 LGHDT and CDR2 YNNKEL (reference sequence). This CDR3 is built from 15 residues. Using a J-beta primer mix together with a sample-barcoded 5' primer, a second PCR was run for roughly 7 to 12 cycles. TCRdb re-called the 5' RACE reads with MiXCR, one entry per CDR3 protein. The table lists 1.5 million or so distinct CDR3 sequences, approximately 38% of them singletons. The rearrangement links TRBV3-1 to TRBJ2-1, with D uncertain. Sample: blood. The receptor was isolated from a woman between 18 and 29 years old in good health. The CDR3 spells CASSQESPLVDEQFF. In nucleotides, the CDR3 is TGTGCCAGCAGCCAAGAGAGCCCCCTAGTCGATGAGCAGTTCTTC.